This TCR beta chain was found in a study of T cells expressing NK-cell markers. About the study: Repertoire data for TCR beta were derived from sorted T cells (CD3+CD56+NKG2C+, CD3+CD56+NKG2C- and CD3+CD56-NKG2C+). Most of the eight sequenced donors were HCMV-seropositive; one was seronegative. Overall study findings and caveats: The dominant NKG2C+ clonotypes represented roughly 1.0-7.5% of CD8+ T cells in more than five donors.

Turning to this clonotype: The antigen is not known.

CDR3 length: 15 amino acids. Germline values: CDR1 SGHTA, CDR2 FQGTGA. Following a re-call of the 5' RACE reads, TCRdb has one entry per CDR3 protein and lacks DNA. The sample totals about 120,000 distinct CDR3 sequences. The chain joins TRBV7-3 to TRBJ2-1; TCRdb's D gene call, TRBD2, goes unchecked for lack of DNA. Sequenced material: blood T cells: a sorted CD56 or NKG2C T cell subset, CD4+ or CD8+ T cells, or bulk PBMC T cells (not recorded which). The origin of this receptor is a woman aged 18 to 75 in good health. The CDR3 loop reads CASSLGLAGAYEQFF. Supplemented by reference TRBV7-3 and TRBJ2-1, the full variable domain reads GAGVSQTPSNKVTEKGKYVELRCDPISGHTALYWYRQSLGQGPEFLIYFQGTGAADDSGLPNDRFFAVRPEGSVSTLKIQRTERGDSAVYLCASSLGLAGAYEQFFGPGTRLTVL.